This T cell receptor (beta chain) was sequenced for a study of control samples from healthy donors and cancer patients. The length of the CDR3 is 14 residues. CDR1 SGHNT and CDR2 YYREEE come from the germline V gene (reference sequence). V was trimmed by 1 base and J by 3 bases, leaving 10 bases between them. Profiling relied on immunoSEQ multiplex PCR, and the TCRdb table lists in-frame clones only, not all of them. Of 30,000 to 40,000 clones in the sample, 85% to 95% are singletons; the top ten hold under 2%. Sequencing was done on a sample of PBMCs. This TCR was recovered from a man aged 40-49 years with colorectal cancer. This chain uses TRBV5-4 with TRBJ1-1; perhaps TRBD1 as D (5 bases). CDR3 DNA sequence: TGTGCCAGCAGCTTGTTGAGAGGGGACACTGAAGCTTTCTTT. It specifies CASSLLRGDTEAFF.